This is a list of T cell receptor beta chains from one sample in a study of T cell responses to AZD1222 COVID-19 vaccine. Produced via immunoSEQ multiplex PCR; TCRdb's table is partial and in-frame only. The sample has some 170,000 clones; 92% are singletons. The material was peripheral blood, obtained 28 days after the second AZD1222 dose. The receptors here all came from an adult who received the AZD1222 COVID-19 vaccine. The CDR3 runs from the conserved cysteine through the conserved F or W. D genes are given only for firm matches. The size entry is marked missing in some rows and otherwise reads once, few, many or a size class.

CDR3aa | CDR3nt | d_gene | v_gene | abundance | j_gene
CASSLESAGHPKAFF | TGTGCCAGCAGCTTAGAGTCAGCCGGCCACCCAAAAGCTTTCTTT | . | TRBV7-8 | . | TRBJ1-1
CASLRPTDRQNTGELFF | TGTGCCAGCCTTAGACCGACCGACAGGCAGAACACCGGGGAGCTGTTTTTT | . | TRBV7-9 | once | TRBJ2-2
CASSLGAAGTNYGYTF | TGTGCCAGCAGCTTAGGGGCCGCAGGGACGAACTATGGCTACACCTTC | . | TRBV7-9 | . | TRBJ1-2
CASSQGEDPGELFF | TGCGCCAGCAGCCAAGGGGAGGACCCCGGGGAGCTGTTTTTT | . | TRBV4-1 | . | TRBJ2-2
CASTMGGVPEQFF | TGTGCCAGCACCATGGGGGGGGTCCCTGAGCAGTTCTTC | TRBD2 | TRBV7-8 | . | TRBJ2-1
CATKVGRPSGNTIYF | TGTGCCACCAAAGTGGGACGGCCCTCTGGAAACACCATATATTTT | . | TRBV19 | . | TRBJ1-3
CAWSQRGRSDGYTF | TGTGCCTGGAGTCAAAGGGGGCGAAGCGATGGCTACACCTTC | TRBD1 | TRBV30 | once | TRBJ1-2
CASMASGDPTLLYNEQFF | TGTGCCAGTATGGCTAGCGGTGACCCAACTCTCCTTTACAATGAGCAGTTCTTC | TRBD2 | TRBV19 | . | TRBJ2-1
CASSFRDANTEAFF | TGCGCCAGCAGCTTCCGGGACGCGAACACTGAAGCTTTCTTT | . | TRBV5-1 | . | TRBJ1-1
CASSLYGLGDYSYEQYF | TGCGCCAGCAGCTTGTATGGGCTGGGTGACTACTCCTACGAGCAGTACTTC | . | TRBV5-1 | . | TRBJ2-7
CASSLEGAGLNRDIGYTF | TGCGCCAGCAGCTTGGAGGGTGCTGGCCTAAACAGGGATATTGGCTACACCTTC | . | TRBV5-1 | . | TRBJ1-2